The 23 T cell receptor beta chains below all came from one sample that was sequenced in a study of blood T cell repertoires in COVID-19. Generated by immunoSEQ multiplex PCR, the TCRdb table keeps only in-frame clones and is missing some. The sample yields approximately 40,000 clones, about 85% seen once. The material sequenced was peripheral blood. The receptors originated from a man in his fifties or sixties in a cohort sampled during active COVID-19.

This clone came up once. CDR3 in amino acids: CASSSRTSGKHYNEQFF. The CDR3 DNA follows: TGTGCCAGCAGCTCCCGGACTAGCGGGAAACACTACAATGAGCAGTTCTTC. The J gene is TRBJ2-1, the V gene TRBV13; 12 positions agree with TRBD2. Germline loops: CDR1 PRHDT, CDR2 FYEKMQ (reference sequence). Trimming removed 4 bases from V and 3 bases from J; junction bases left unmatched: 7. The CDR3 totals 17 residues.

The rearrangement joins TRBV7-6 to TRBJ2-7, with 10 bases matching TRBD2. Germline loops: CDR1 SGHVS, CDR2 FNYEAQ. There are 15 residues in the CDR3. V trimming: 1 base; J trimming: 5 bases; junction bases outside the gene matches: 5. The CDR3 DNA reads TGTGCCAGCAGCTTAGAGAGCGGGAGGGCGGACGAGCAGTACGTC. Translating gives CASSLESGRADEQYV.

The V call is TRBV6-1, the J call TRBJ2-7, with TRBD1 as a possible D gene (6 bases). The CDR3 length is 15 residues. CDR1 and CDR2 (germline): MNHNS, SASEGT. V was trimmed by 1 base and J by 2 bases, leaving 12 bases between them. The CDR3, as DNA: TGTGCCAGCAGTGAAGGACAGGACCACCCCTACGAGCAGTACTTC. Translated: CASSEGQDHPYEQYF.

The chain uses TRBV29-1 and TRBJ2-1, with a weak D call TRBD2 (6 bases). Germline V gives CDR1 SQVTM, CDR2 ANQGSEA. The CDR3 has 13 residues. The V end lost 7 bases, the J end lost 3 bases, and 13 bases lay between the germline ends. The CDR3 nucleotides are TGCAGCGCCAGCGGGTATCTCTACAATGAGCAGTTCTTC. It is translated as CSASGYLYNEQFF.

The CDR3 region is CASTLKAGGYNEQFF. The CDR3 DNA reads as TGTGCCAGCACCCTTAAAGCGGGGGGGTACAATGAGCAGTTCTTC. The chain uses TRBV5-6 and TRBJ2-1, with TRBD2 identical over 10 bases. In germline, CDR1 is SGHDT, CDR2 YYEEEE. Trimming took 6 bases from V and 4 from J; bases not matched to a gene: 7. CDR3 length: 15 residues.

V gene TRBV5-5 combines with J gene TRBJ2-1; D is uncertain. Germline loops: CDR1 SGHKS, CDR2 YYEKEE (reference sequence). V dropped 4 bases and J dropped 5 bases, with 7 bases sitting between them. CDR3 length equals 12 residues. The CDR3 region has the DNA TGTGCCAGCAGCCCTACGGACAATGAGCAGTTCTTC. It encodes CASSPTDNEQFF.

This clone was recorded only once. This chain joins TRBV13 and TRBJ1-1; tentatively, D is TRBD1 (6 bases). The V end was cut by 4 bases, the J end by 6 bases, with 24 bases between. This CDR3 is built from 17 residues. Germline V lookup: CDR1 PRHDT, CDR2 FYEKMQ (reference sequence). This chain's CDR3 is CASSYRMSRDKASEAFF. The CDR3 bases are TGTGCCAGCAGCTACCGAATGAGCCGGGACAAAGCTTCTGAAGCTTTCTTT.

The V and J genes are TRBV11-2 and TRBJ2-1; 7 nucleotides match TRBD2. Germline lookup yields CDR1 SGHAT and CDR2 FQNNGV. The junction had 8 bases not matched to a gene; V was cut back by 4 bases and J by 5 bases. CDR3 length equals 15 residues. As DNA, the CDR3 is TGTGCCAGCAGCTCCCCGCGGGAGAGGAACAATGAGCAGTTCTTC. Translated, it gives CASSSPRERNNEQFF.

The chain recombines TRBV4-1 with TRBJ2-5; no definite D call. The germline V and J ends were trimmed by 4 bases and 5 bases, with 14 bases remaining between them. CDR3 size: 14 residues. The V gene's germline CDR1 is MGHRA and CDR2 YSYEKL. This CDR3 is CASSLEELEETQYF. Here the CDR3 DNA reads TGCGCCAGCAGCCTGGAAGAGCTAGAGGAGACCCAGTACTTC.

This chain links TRBV29-1 with TRBJ1-1, with TRBD1 identical over 7 bases. Germline assignment: CDR1 SQVTM and CDR2 ANQGSEA. The CDR3 runs to 14 residues. V shed 7 bases and J 1 base; nucleotides not matched to a gene: 9. CDR3 nucleotides: TGCAGCGCCCGACCCGGGACAGCGAACACTGAAGCTTTCTTT. Translating gives CSARPGTANTEAFF.

This clone was detected only a few times. The chain couples TRBV7-9 to TRBJ2-7; D unresolved. The CDR3 totals 15 residues. CDR1 and CDR2 (germline): SEHNR, FQNEAQ (reference sequence). V was pared by 0 bases and J by 0 bases, with 9 bases between. Written as DNA, the CDR3 is TGTGCCAGCAGCTTAGCCGCGACATACTCCTACGAGCAGTACTTC. This encodes CASSLAATYSYEQYF.

V usage is TRBV7-2 and J usage is TRBJ1-2; TRBD1 matches 8 bases. This CDR3 is built from 14 residues. In germline, CDR1 is SGHTA, CDR2 FQGNSA. V lost 5 bases to trimming and J lost 4 bases; unmatched junction nucleotides: 6. The CDR3 is CASSPGQGAYGYTF. For the CDR3, the DNA is TGTGCCAGCAGCCCAGGGCAGGGGGCCTATGGCTACACCTTC.

This clone has only one observation. The V call is TRBV28, the J call TRBJ1-1; D is undetermined. This CDR3 comprises 11 residues. Germline V gene data show CDR1 as MDHEN and CDR2 as SYDVKM. The germline V and J ends were trimmed by 7 bases and 1 base, with 4 bases remaining between them. DNA for the CDR3: TGTGCCAGCAACACGAACACTGAAGCTTTCTTT. Translating gives CASNTNTEAFF.

The V call is TRBV27, the J call TRBJ2-1; possible D gene TRBD2, 5 bases. Germline V gene sequence: CDR1 MNHEY, CDR2 SMNVEV (reference sequence). The CDR3 sequence is 18 residues long. Trimming pared 6 bases from V and 6 bases from J, leaving 27 bases between. CDR3 in DNA: TGTGCCAGCAGCCTAAACTTATGGACTCCCCCCTTACTCAATGAGCAGTTCTTC. The encoded protein is CASSLNLWTPPLLNEQFF.

The chain links TRBV5-4 to TRBJ2-2, with a weak D call TRBD2 (6 bases). The CDR3 is made up of 17 amino acids. Trimming pared 4 bases from V and 0 bases from J, leaving 16 bases between. Germline-derived CDR1 and CDR2 are SGHNT and YYREEE (reference sequence). This chain's CDR3 is CASSPTLAVANTGELFF. The CDR3 DNA reads TGTGCCAGCAGCCCTACCTTAGCGGTCGCGAACACCGGGGAGCTGTTTTTT.

This chain uses TRBV7-8 with TRBJ2-1, with 8 bases lining up with TRBD1. The CDR3 sequence is 15 residues long. The ends lost 4 bases at V and 3 bases at J; junction bases unmatched: 5. The germline V gene has CDR1 SGHVS and CDR2 FQNEAQ. The chain's CDR3 is CASSWGQANYNEQFF. CDR3 bases: TGTGCCAGCAGCTGGGGACAGGCGAACTACAATGAGCAGTTCTTC. The variable domain in full, completed from reference TRBV7-8 and TRBJ2-1, reads GAGVSQSPRYKVAKRGQDVALRCDPISGHVSLFWYQQALGQGPEFLTYFQNEAQLDKSGLPSDRFFAERPEGSVSTLKIQRTQQEDSAVYLCASSWGQANYNEQFFGPGTRLTVL.

A note on this clone: Other DNA sequences from this sample encode an identical CDR3 as well. The V and J genes are TRBV6-5 and TRBJ1-2, with D maybe TRBD1 (5 bases). This CDR3 contains 14 residues. CDR1 and CDR2 (germline): MNHEY, SVGAGI. With 10 bases removed from V and 4 bases from J, the gap between germline ends came to 19 bases. CDR3 coding DNA: TGTGCCACCTATGATCCAGGGAGGACCTATGGCTACACCTTC. Translated, it gives CATYDPGRTYGYTF.

This clone was recorded a few times. The V gene is TRBV21-1, the J gene TRBJ1-3; TRBD1 reflects the table's D call only, with no check against the DNA. TRBV21-1 is a pseudogene. This CDR3 contains 14 residues. DNA for the CDR3: TGTGCCAACTACTCCGGGACAGGTGTGGACACCATATATTTT. Translation gives CANYSGTGVDTIYF.

V gene TRBV15 combines with J gene TRBJ1-2, with 10 bases matching TRBD1. The CDR3 is made up of 16 amino acids. Germline assignment: CDR1 LNHNV and CDR2 YYDKDF (reference sequence). With V trimmed by 1 base and J by 7 bases, 9 bases remained unmatched. The chain's CDR3 is CATSRGGGTGDPGYTF. The CDR3, as DNA: TGTGCCACCAGCAGAGGGGGCGGGACAGGGGATCCTGGCTACACCTTC.

The rearrangement joins TRBV29-1 to TRBJ2-3, with D tentatively TRBD1 (6 bases). The CDR3 is 12 amino acids. Looked up from germline, CDR1 is SQVTM and CDR2 is ANQGSEA. CDR3: CGGSRDTDTQYF. Written as DNA, the CDR3 is TGCGGGGGCAGTCGCGACACAGATACGCAGTATTTT.

The chain joins TRBV9 to TRBJ2-7; D is unclear. Trimming pared 0 bases from V and 0 bases from J, leaving 10 bases between. The V gene's germline CDR1 is SGDLS and CDR2 YYNGEE. The CDR3 contains 15 residues. CDR3 sequence (DNA): TGTGCCAGCAGCGTAGGTTACCAGGTCTCCTACGAGCAGTACTTC. This translates into CASSVGYQVSYEQYF. Full variable domain (outside the CDR3, taken from reference TRBV9 and TRBJ2-7): DSGVTQTPKHLITATGQRVTLRCSPRSGDLSVYWYQQSLDQGLQFLIQYYNGEERAKGNILERFSAQQFPDLHSELNLSSLELGDSALYFCASSVGYQVSYEQYFGPGTRLTVT.

CDR3 sequence: CASSPRGGSYEKLFF. In nucleotides, the CDR3 is TGTGCCAGCAGCCCAAGGGGGGGTTCCTATGAAAAACTGTTTTTT. The V gene is TRBV7-2, the J gene TRBJ1-4; the D gene is possibly TRBD1 (6 bases). Trimming removed 5 bases from V and 6 bases from J, with 16 bases in between. There are 15 residues in the CDR3. Germline CDR1 and CDR2: SGHTA and FQGNSA.

This clone was observed once. V usage is TRBV2 and J usage is TRBJ2-5, with 7 bases identical to TRBD2. Germline CDR1 reads SNHLY; CDR2 reads FYNNEI. The V segment lost 4 bases and the J segment 4 bases; nucleotides outside the gene matches: 6. The length of the CDR3 is 14 residues. The CDR3 reads CASSAEGGRETQYF. The DNA for the CDR3 is TGTGCCAGCAGTGCTGAGGGAGGGCGAGAGACCCAGTACTTC.